Below are 17 T cell receptor beta chains sequenced from a single sample in a study of CD8+ T cells in alopecia areata. Reverse transcription of extracted RNA yielded cDNA, which provided the sequencing template. Assay: immunoSEQ multiplex PCR; the TCRdb copy retains only in-frame clones and omits some. This sample carries approximately 300,000 clones, about 62% of them seen once, and the ten largest clones take around 1.7%. Documented treatment: oral pan-JAK inhibitor, 5-10 mg twice daily. The sequencing here drew on CD4+ T cells sorted from blood, taken at week 24, from a patient treated with tofacitinib. The receptors derive from a human donor with alopecia areata.

The V call is TRBV23-1, the J call TRBJ2-7; a possible D gene is TRBD1 (5 bases). TRBV23-1 is treated as an ORF (open reading frame) with a function not yet certain. This CDR3 is built from 16 residues. Trimming cost V 7 bases and J 3 bases, with 22 bases left between them. The CDR3 sequence: CASTASRGRAHYEQYF. In DNA, the CDR3 is TGCGCCAGCACCGCCTCACGAGGCAGGGCACACTACGAGCAGTACTTC.

The sample holds a few counts of this clone. One end of the junction does not line up with germline, which may come from a read error. This rearrangement joins TRBV7-7 to TRBJ2-3; maybe TRBD1 (6 bases). Germline V gene data show CDR1 as SSHAT and CDR2 as FNYEAQ (reference sequence). The CDR3 spans 16 residues. CDR3 loop: CASSRGTHPSTDTQYF. DNA of the CDR3: TGTGCTAGCAGCCGTGGGACACACCCTAGCACAGATACGCAGTATTTT. Full variable domain (outside the CDR3, taken from reference TRBV7-7 and TRBJ2-3): GAGVSQSPRYKVTKRGQDVTLRCDPISSHATLYWYQQALGQGPEFLTYFNYEAQPDKSGLPSDRFSAERPEGSISTLTIQRTEQRDSAMYRCASSRGTHPSTDTQYFGPGTRLTVL.

V is TRBV30 and J is TRBJ2-5; D is possibly TRBD1 (5 bases). The CDR3 sequence is 12 residues long. CDR1 and CDR2 (germline): GTSNPN, SVGIG (reference sequence). Trimming took off 2 bases at V and 4 bases at J, with 8 bases between the two ends. CDR3: CAWSRGGETQYF. The DNA of the CDR3 is TGTGCCTGGAGTAGGGGCGGAGAGACCCAGTACTTC.

This clone was counted between two and nine times. The chain is built from TRBV4-1 and TRBJ1-4; TRBD1 aligns across 10 bases. The CDR3 loop spans 17 amino acids. Unmatched junction bases numbered 7, after V lost 0 bases and J lost 6 bases. Germline V gene lookup returns CDR1 MGHRA and CDR2 YSYEKL. Written as DNA, the CDR3 is TGCGCCAGCAGCCAAGATCGGAGTGGGACAGGGGATGAAAAACTGTTTTTT. Translation: CASSQDRSGTGDEKLFF.

The chain has TRBV5-4 and TRBJ2-7; TRBD1 agrees at 7 bases. J lost 3 bases, V lost 3 bases, and 3 bases had no gene match. The CDR3 is 13 residues long. Per the germline V gene, CDR1 is SGHNT and CDR2 is YYREEE (reference sequence). CDR3 protein: CASSSTGNYEQYF. The DNA of the CDR3 is TGTGCCAGCAGCTCGACAGGGAACTACGAGCAGTACTTC. Full variable domain (remainder filled in from reference TRBV5-4 and TRBJ2-7): ETGVTQSPTHLIKTRGQQVTLRCSSQSGHNTVSWYQQALGQGPQFIFQYYREEENGRGNFPPRFSGLQFPNYSSELNVNALELDDSALYLCASSSTGNYEQYFGPGTRLTVT.

The chain joins TRBV2 to TRBJ2-5, with D maybe TRBD2 (6 bases). Germline V gene data show CDR1 as SNHLY and CDR2 as FYNNEI. This CDR3 has 13 residues. The germline V and J ends were trimmed by 6 bases and 1 base, with 9 bases remaining between them. CDR3 sequence: CASRLAAQETQYF. DNA of the CDR3: TGTGCCAGCAGATTAGCGGCCCAAGAGACCCAGTACTTC. Filled out from reference TRBV2 and TRBJ2-5, the complete variable domain reads EPEVTQTPSHQVTQMGQEVILRCVPISNHLYFYWYRQILGQKVEFLVSFYNNEISEKSEIFDDQFSVERPDGSNFTLKIRSTKLEDSAMYFCASRLAAQETQYFGPGTRLLVL.

This clone was picked up a small number of times. J is TRBJ1-5 and V is TRBV5-4; 10 bases are shared with TRBD1. This CDR3 comprises 14 residues. With V trimmed by 4 bases and J by 4 bases, 2 bases remained unmatched. Germline CDR1 and CDR2: SGHNT and YYREEE (reference sequence). The CDR3 loop reads CASSPGQGNQPQHF. The CDR3 DNA is TGTGCCAGCAGCCCGGGACAGGGGAATCAGCCCCAGCATTTT. The complete variable domain, with remaining parts taken from reference TRBV5-4 and TRBJ1-5, reads ETGVTQSPTHLIKTRGQQVTLRCSSQSGHNTVSWYQQALGQGPQFIFQYYREEENGRGNFPPRFSGLQFPNYSSELNVNALELDDSALYLCASSPGQGNQPQHFGDGTRLSIL.

This clone was seen a handful of times. The chain couples TRBV5-1 to TRBJ2-7; 7 nucleotides line up with TRBD2. J was trimmed by 0 bases and V by 7 bases; bases with no gene match: 1. Germline CDR1 reads SGHRS; CDR2 reads YFSETQ. This CDR3 is 12 amino acids long. The CDR3 protein is CASGGGSYEQYF. The CDR3 DNA is TGCGCCAGCGGCGGGGGCTCCTACGAGCAGTACTTC.

V is TRBV5-1 and J is TRBJ2-5; 8 bases align to TRBD2. Per germline, CDR1 SGHRS and CDR2 YFSETQ. The V gene end was trimmed by 4 bases and the J gene end by 5 bases; junction bases not matched to a gene: 10. The length of the CDR3 is 15 residues. CDR3 region: CASSPGTSEWETQYF. CDR3 sequence (DNA): TGCGCCAGCAGCCCCGGGACTAGTGAATGGGAGACCCAGTACTTC. The full variable domain, its missing parts supplied by reference TRBV5-1 and TRBJ2-5, is KAGVTQTPRYLIKTRGQQVTLSCSPISGHRSVSWYQQTPGQGLQFLFEYFSETQRNKGNFPGRFSGRQFSNSRSEMNVSTLELGDSALYLCASSPGTSEWETQYFGPGTRLLVL.

The chain links TRBV7-2 to TRBJ2-5; 8 bases align to TRBD2. The V gene's germline CDR1 is SGHTA and CDR2 FQGNSA. There are 16 residues in the CDR3. The V and J ends lost 0 bases and 1 base, in that order; junction bases with no gene match: 4. The CDR3 region has the DNA TGTGCCAGCAGCTTAGCGAACGCGGGGGGCCAAGAGACCCAGTACTTC. Protein product: CASSLANAGGQETQYF.

This clone was counted once. This sequence joins TRBV2 and TRBJ1-2; weak D call: TRBD1 (5 bases). From germline, CDR1 is SNHLY and CDR2 FYNNEI. The V end was cut by 3 bases, the J end by 8 bases, with 16 bases between. The CDR3 totals 14 residues. The CDR3 DNA is TGTGCCAGCAGTGACCGGGACCGCGGGCCCGGCTACACCTTC. Its protein product is CASSDRDRGPGYTF.

There are a few counts of this clone. This chain links TRBV18 with TRBJ1-6; 8 bases line up with TRBD1. CDR3 length: 17 residues. With V trimmed by 2 bases and J by 0 bases, 3 bases remained unmatched. CDR1 and CDR2 (germline): KGHSH, LQKENI. CDR3 region: CASSPGQGPSYNSPLHF. CDR3 nucleotide sequence: TGTGCCAGCTCACCAGGACAGGGACCCTCCTATAATTCACCCCTCCACTTT.

The J gene is TRBJ1-5, the V gene TRBV30; D is ambiguous. Trimming took off 8 bases at V and 7 bases at J, with 9 bases between the two ends. This CDR3 region has 10 residues. The germline V gene encodes CDR1 GTSNPN and CDR2 SVGIG (reference sequence). CDR3 nucleotide sequence: TGTGCCCTAGGTGGGCAGCCCCAGCATTTT. Translating it yields CALGGQPQHF.

This clone was counted only a few times. The rearrangement uses TRBV27 and TRBJ2-1, with 11 bases aligning to TRBD2. The CDR3 length is 16 residues. Germline CDR1 and CDR2: MNHEY and SMNVEV (reference sequence). J was trimmed by 8 bases and V by 5 bases; bases with no gene match: 11. CDR3 residues: CASSVGIAGGLDEQFF. CDR3 DNA: TGTGCCAGCAGTGTAGGCATAGCGGGGGGGCTCGATGAGCAGTTCTTC.

The chain carries TRBV29-1 and TRBJ2-5, with D perhaps TRBD1 (5 bases). The germline CDR1 and CDR2 sequences are SQVTM and ANQGSEA. V lost 4 bases and J 5 bases, leaving 17 bases between the germline ends. The CDR3 runs 14 residues. The CDR3 loop reads CSVVGQGRRETQYF. CDR3 bases: TGCAGCGTTGTAGGGCAGGGAAGAAGGGAGACCCAGTACTTC.

J is TRBJ2-2 and V is TRBV15, with D hard to call. Deletions cut 3 bases from V and 0 bases from J, with 14 bases between. The length of the CDR3 is 17 residues. Germline V gene data show CDR1 as LNHNV and CDR2 as YYDKDF (reference sequence). CDR3 DNA sequence: TGTGCCACCAGCAGGGGGTACGCAGGCTCGAACACCGGGGAGCTGTTTTTT. This translates into CATSRGYAGSNTGELFF.

This clone was detected only a few times. V and J are TRBV28 and TRBJ2-3, with 7 bases aligning to TRBD2. Germline V lookup: CDR1 MDHEN, CDR2 SYDVKM. V shed 6 bases and J 3 bases; nucleotides not matched to a gene: 9. The CDR3 contains 15 residues. In DNA form, the CDR3 reads TGTGCCAGCAGACCGAGCGGGGTCGGGACAGATACGCAGTATTTT. It is translated as CASRPSGVGTDTQYF.